This entry features one T cell receptor (beta chain) sequence. Its antigen remains unidentified. V was shortened by 0 bases and J by 7 bases, with 4 bases between the two germline ends. Germline V gene lookup returns CDR1 LGHDT and CDR2 YNNKEL (reference sequence). This CDR3 contains 12 residues. These data belong to a study of T cells after yellow fever vaccination. Study background: Fractions containing few cells were prepared with SMART-Seq v4 Ultra Low Input. Study-level points and caveats: One caveat is that FACS-sorted repertoires could contain abundant clonotypes contaminating from the bulk population.

TCR cDNA was made by 5'RACE template switching, adding a universal primer site and UMIs. TCRdb recomputed calls from the 5' RACE reads with MiXCR, one row per CDR3 protein. Of around 250,000 distinct CDR3 sequences listed, roughly 4.8% were seen once; the top ten hold roughly 3%. This chain uses TRBV3-1 with TRBJ1-3; D is unresolved. The input for sequencing was CD4+ T cells sorted from PBMCs, taken on the day of the yellow fever booster vaccination. This sequence was found in a man aged 18 to 35 who received the YFV17D yellow fever vaccine. The CDR3 nucleotides read TGTGCCAGCAGCCAAGAAGATAACACCATATATTTT. As protein: CASSQEDNTIYF.